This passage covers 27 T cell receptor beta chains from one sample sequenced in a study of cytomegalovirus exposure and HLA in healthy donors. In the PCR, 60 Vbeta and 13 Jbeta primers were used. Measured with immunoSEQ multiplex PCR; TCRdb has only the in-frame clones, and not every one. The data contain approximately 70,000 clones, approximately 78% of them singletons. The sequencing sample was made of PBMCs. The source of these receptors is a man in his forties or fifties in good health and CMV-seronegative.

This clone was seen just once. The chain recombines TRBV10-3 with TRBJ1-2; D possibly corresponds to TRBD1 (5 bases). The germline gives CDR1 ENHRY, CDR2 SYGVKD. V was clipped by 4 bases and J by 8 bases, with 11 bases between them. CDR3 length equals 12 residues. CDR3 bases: TGTGCCATCAGTGGGAGGGGAGGGGGCTACACCTTC. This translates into CAISGRGGGYTF.

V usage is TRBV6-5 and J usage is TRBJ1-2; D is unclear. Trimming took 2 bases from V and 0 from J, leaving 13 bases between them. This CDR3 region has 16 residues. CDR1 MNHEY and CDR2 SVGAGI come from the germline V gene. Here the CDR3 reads CASSYQAGGSNYGYTF. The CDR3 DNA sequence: TGTGCCAGCAGTTACCAGGCAGGAGGATCTAACTATGGCTACACCTTC.

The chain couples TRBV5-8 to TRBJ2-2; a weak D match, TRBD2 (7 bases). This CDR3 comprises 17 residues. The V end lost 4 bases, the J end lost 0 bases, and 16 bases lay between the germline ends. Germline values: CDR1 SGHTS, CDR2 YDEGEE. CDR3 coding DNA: TGTGCCAGCAGCCCTCTCGGGGGGCTTCCGAACACCGGGGAGCTGTTTTTT. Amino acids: CASSPLGGLPNTGELFF.

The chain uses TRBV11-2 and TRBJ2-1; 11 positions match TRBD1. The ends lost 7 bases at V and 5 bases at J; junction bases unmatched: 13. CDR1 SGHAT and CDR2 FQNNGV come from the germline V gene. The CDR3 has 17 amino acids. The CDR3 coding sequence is TGTGCCAGCACCTCCCTCAAGAGGGACAGGGGGAACAATGAGCAGTTCTTC. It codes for CASTSLKRDRGNNEQFF. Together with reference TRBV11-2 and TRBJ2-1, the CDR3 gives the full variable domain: EAGVAQSPRYKIIEKRQSVAFWCNPISGHATLYWYQQILGQGPKLLIQFQNNGVVDDSQLPKDRFSAERLKGVDSTLKIQPAKLEDSAVYLCASTSLKRDRGNNEQFFGPGTRLTVL.

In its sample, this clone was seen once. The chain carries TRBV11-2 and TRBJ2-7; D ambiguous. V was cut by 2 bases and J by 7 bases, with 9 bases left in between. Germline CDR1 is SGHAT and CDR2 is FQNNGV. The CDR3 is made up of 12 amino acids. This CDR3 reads CASSLNSPEQYF. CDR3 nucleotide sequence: TGTGCCAGCAGCTTAAATAGCCCAGAGCAGTACTTC. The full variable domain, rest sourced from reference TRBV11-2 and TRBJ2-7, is EAGVAQSPRYKIIEKRQSVAFWCNPISGHATLYWYQQILGQGPKLLIQFQNNGVVDDSQLPKDRFSAERLKGVDSTLKIQPAKLEDSAVYLCASSLNSPEQYFGPGTRLTVT.

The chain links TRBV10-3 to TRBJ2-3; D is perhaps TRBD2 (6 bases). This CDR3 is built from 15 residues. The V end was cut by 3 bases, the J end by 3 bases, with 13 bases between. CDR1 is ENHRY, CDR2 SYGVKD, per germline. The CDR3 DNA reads TGTGCCATCAGTGATAGCGGCACCGGAACAGATACGCAGTATTTT. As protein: CAISDSGTGTDTQYF.

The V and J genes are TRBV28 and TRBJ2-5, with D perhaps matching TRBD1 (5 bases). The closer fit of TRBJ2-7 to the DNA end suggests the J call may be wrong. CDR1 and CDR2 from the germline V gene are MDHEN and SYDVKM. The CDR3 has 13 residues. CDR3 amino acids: CASSSVGPYEQYF. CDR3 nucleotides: TGTGCCAGCAGTTCGGTGGGGCCCTACGAGCAGTACTTC.

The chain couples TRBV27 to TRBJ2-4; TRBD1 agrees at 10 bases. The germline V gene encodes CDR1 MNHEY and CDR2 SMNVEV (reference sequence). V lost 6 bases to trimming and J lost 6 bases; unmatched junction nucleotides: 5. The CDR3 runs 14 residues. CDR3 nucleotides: TGTGCCAGCAGACCGACAGGGGGCATAAACATTCAGTACTTC. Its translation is CASRPTGGINIQYF.

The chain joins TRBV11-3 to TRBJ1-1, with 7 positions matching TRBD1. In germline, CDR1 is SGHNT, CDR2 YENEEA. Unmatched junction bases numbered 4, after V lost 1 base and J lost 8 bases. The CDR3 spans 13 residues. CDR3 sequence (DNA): TGTGCCAGCAGCTTAGCCAGACAGGGAGAAGCTTTCTTT. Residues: CASSLARQGEAFF.

The CDR3 region has the DNA TGTGCCAGCAGCCGTCGTAGCGGGGGATTATACAATGAGCAGTTCTTC. Protein: CASSRRSGGLYNEQFF. The rearrangement links TRBV5-4 to TRBJ2-1, with 9 bases aligning to TRBD2. Trimming at V came to 4 bases and at J to 4 bases, leaving 9 bases not matched to a gene. Per the germline V gene, CDR1 is SGHNT and CDR2 is YYREEE (reference sequence). The CDR3 runs to 16 residues.

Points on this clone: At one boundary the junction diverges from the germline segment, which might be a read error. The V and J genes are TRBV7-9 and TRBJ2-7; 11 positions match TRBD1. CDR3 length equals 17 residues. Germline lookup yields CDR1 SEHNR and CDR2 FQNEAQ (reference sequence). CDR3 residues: CSSSTPVGDRGAYEQYF. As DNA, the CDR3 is TGTTCCAGCAGCACCCCGGTCGGGGACAGGGGGGCCTACGAGCAGTACTTC.

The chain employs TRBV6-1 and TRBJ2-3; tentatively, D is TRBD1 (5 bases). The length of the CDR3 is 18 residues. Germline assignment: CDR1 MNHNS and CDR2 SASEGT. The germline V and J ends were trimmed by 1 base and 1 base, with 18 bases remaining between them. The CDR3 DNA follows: TGTGCCAGCAGTGAAGTGGCAGGGTTGCGAGCTGGCACAGATACGCAGTATTTT. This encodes CASSEVAGLRAGTDTQYF.

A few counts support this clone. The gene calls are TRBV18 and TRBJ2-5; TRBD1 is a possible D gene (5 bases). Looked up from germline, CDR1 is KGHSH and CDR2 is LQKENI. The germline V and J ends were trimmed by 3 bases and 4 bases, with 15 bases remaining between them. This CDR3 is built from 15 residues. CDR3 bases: TGTGCCAGCTCACCTAACCAGGGTTTAGGAGAGACCCAGTACTTC. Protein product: CASSPNQGLGETQYF.

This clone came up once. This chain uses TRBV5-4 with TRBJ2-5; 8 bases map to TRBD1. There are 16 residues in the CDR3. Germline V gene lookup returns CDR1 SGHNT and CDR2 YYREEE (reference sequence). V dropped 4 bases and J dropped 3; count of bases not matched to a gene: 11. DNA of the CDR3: TGTGCCAGCAGCCAACCAGACCGACAGGGGAAAGAGACCCAGTACTTC. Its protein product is CASSQPDRQGKETQYF.

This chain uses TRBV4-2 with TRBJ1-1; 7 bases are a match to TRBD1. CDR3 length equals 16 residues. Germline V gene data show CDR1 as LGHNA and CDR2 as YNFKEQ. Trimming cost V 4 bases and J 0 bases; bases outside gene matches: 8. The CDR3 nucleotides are TGTGCCAGCAGCCCAGCCGGGACAGCTATGAACACTGAAGCTTTCTTT. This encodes CASSPAGTAMNTEAFF.

The CDR3 DNA follows: TGTGCCAGCATGAAAACGGGACAGAGGAACACTGAAGCTTTCTTT. This gives the protein CASMKTGQRNTEAFF. This sequence joins TRBV5-5 and TRBJ1-1; TRBD1 agrees at 7 bases. With V trimmed by 6 bases and J by 1 base, 9 bases remained unmatched. This CDR3 has 15 amino acids. Germline V gene data show CDR1 as SGHKS and CDR2 as YYEKEE (reference sequence).

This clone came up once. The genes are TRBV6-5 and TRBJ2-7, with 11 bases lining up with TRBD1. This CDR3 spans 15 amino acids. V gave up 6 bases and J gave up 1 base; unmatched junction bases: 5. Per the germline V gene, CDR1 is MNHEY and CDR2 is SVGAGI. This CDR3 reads CASRRDRGISYEQYF. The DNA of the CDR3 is TGTGCCAGCAGAAGGGACAGGGGGATTTCCTACGAGCAGTACTTC.

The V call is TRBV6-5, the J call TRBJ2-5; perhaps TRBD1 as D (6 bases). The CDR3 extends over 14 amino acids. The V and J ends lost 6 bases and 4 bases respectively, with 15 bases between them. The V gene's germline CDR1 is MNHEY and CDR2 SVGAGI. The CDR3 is CASSPLGRGETQYF. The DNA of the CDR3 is TGTGCCAGCAGCCCCTTGGGCAGGGGAGAGACCCAGTACTTC.

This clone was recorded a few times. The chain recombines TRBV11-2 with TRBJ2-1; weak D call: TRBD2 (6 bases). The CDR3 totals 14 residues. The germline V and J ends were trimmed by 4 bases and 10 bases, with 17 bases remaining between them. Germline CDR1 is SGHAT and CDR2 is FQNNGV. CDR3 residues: CASSSRLGNSEQFF. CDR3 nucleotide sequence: TGTGCCAGCAGCTCCCGACTAGGGAATAGCGAGCAGTTCTTC.

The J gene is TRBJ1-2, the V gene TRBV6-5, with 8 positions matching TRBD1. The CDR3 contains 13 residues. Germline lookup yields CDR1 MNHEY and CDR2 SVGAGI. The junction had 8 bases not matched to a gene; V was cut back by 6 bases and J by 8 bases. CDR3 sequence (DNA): TGTGCCAGCAGGACAGGGGACGTGTGGGGCTACACCTTC. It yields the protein CASRTGDVWGYTF.

CDR3 in amino acids: CASSPGTVNRANYEQYF. The CDR3 region has the DNA TGTGCCAGCTCACCAGGGACAGTGAATCGGGCAAACTACGAGCAGTACTTC. The chain uses TRBV18 and TRBJ2-7, with 7 positions matching TRBD1. The CDR3 spans 17 residues. The junction had 13 bases not matched to a gene; V was cut back by 2 bases and J by 3 bases. Germline CDR1 reads KGHSH; CDR2 reads LQKENI.

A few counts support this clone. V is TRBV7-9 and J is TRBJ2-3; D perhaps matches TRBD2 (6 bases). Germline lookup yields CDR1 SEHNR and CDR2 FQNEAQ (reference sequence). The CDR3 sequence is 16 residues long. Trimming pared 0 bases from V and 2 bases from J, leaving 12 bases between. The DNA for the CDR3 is TGTGCCAGCAGCTTAGCGGGTAGCGGTTCCACAGATACGCAGTATTTT. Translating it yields CASSLAGSGSTDTQYF.

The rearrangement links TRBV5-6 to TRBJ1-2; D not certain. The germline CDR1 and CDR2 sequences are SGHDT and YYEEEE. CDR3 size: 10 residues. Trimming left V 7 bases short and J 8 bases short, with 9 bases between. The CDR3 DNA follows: TGTGCCAGCGAGGAGGCGGGCTACACCTTC. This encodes CASEEAGYTF.

The chain's CDR3 is CSAQGGTTYEQYF. The CDR3 bases are TGCAGCGCCCAGGGGGGAACTACCTACGAGCAGTACTTC. V gene TRBV29-1 combines with J gene TRBJ2-7; D possibly corresponds to TRBD1 (7 bases). Trimming left V 7 bases short and J 2 bases short, with 15 bases between. The CDR3 runs to 13 residues. The germline V gene encodes CDR1 SQVTM and CDR2 ANQGSEA.

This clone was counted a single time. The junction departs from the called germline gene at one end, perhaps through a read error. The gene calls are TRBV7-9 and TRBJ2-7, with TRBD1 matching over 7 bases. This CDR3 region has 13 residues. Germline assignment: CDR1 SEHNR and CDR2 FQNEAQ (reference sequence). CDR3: CSSSTGTVFEQYF. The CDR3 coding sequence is TGTTCCAGCAGCACCGGGACAGTATTCGAGCAGTACTTC.

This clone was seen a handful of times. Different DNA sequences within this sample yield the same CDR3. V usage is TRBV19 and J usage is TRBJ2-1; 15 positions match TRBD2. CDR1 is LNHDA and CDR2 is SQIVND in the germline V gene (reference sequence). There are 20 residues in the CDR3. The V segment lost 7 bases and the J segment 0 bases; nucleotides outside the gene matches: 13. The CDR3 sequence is CASTPGLAGGGRDSYNEQFF. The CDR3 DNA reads TGTGCCAGTACTCCCGGACTAGCGGGAGGGGGGAGGGACTCCTACAATGAGCAGTTCTTC.

The CDR3 DNA reads TGTGCCAGCAGCCGATCCCTCGGGGAAGTAGAGCAGTACTTC. Translation: CASSRSLGEVEQYF. This chain uses TRBV7-9 with TRBJ2-7; D may be TRBD2 (5 bases). Germline V lookup: CDR1 SEHNR, CDR2 FQNEAQ (reference sequence). The CDR3 loop spans 14 amino acids. Between the trimmed V and J ends, which lost 5 bases and 7 bases, there was a span of 18 bases.